Listed below are T cell receptor beta chains from one sample, sequenced in a study of CD8 T cells in Susac syndrome. TCRdb reprocessed the immunoSEQ multiplex PCR reads with MiXCR, giving one entry per CDR3 protein. The sample holds about 150,000 distinct CDR3 sequences, nearly 97% seen once. Sequenced sample: CD8+ T cells from PBMCs. These receptors all stem from a human donor with multiple sclerosis. The CDR3 runs from the conserved cysteine through the conserved F or W. Fields, in order: clone size, V gene, D gene, J gene, CDR3 protein, CDR3 DNA. A D gene is named only where the DNA matches it firmly. Not all rows give a size; the values are once, few, many and, for expanded clones, a class.

size: NA; V: TRBV7-9; D: NA; J: TRBJ2-3; CDR3: CASSPSWPGESTDTQYF; DNA: TGTGCCAGCAGCCCGAGCTGGCCGGGGGAAAGCACAGATACGCAGTATTTT
size: NA; V: TRBV25-1; D: TRBD2; J: TRBJ2-1; CDR3: CASTDNPSGGYNEQFF; DNA: TGTGCCAGCACCGATAATCCTAGCGGGGGCTACAATGAGCAGTTCTTC
size: NA; V: TRBV20-1; D: NA; J: TRBJ2-7; CDR3: CSASNLASYEQYF; DNA: TGCAGTGCTAGTAATCTAGCGAGCTACGAGCAGTACTTC
size: NA; V: TRBV13; D: TRBD2; J: TRBJ2-1; CDR3: CASSPRGAGGYNEQFF; DNA: TGTGCCAGCAGCCCCCGGGGAGCGGGGGGGTACAATGAGCAGTTCTTC
size: NA; V: TRBV18; D: NA; J: TRBJ2-7; CDR3: CASQGKTDYEQYF; DNA: TGTGCCAGCCAGGGTAAAACCGACTACGAGCAGTACTTC
size: NA; V: TRBV29-1; D: TRBD1; J: TRBJ1-1; CDR3: CSVPGQGAFF; DNA: TGCAGCGTTCCGGGACAGGGAGCTTTCTTT
size: once; V: TRBV15; D: NA; J: TRBJ2-7; CDR3: CATSSTQQGPTYEQYF; DNA: TGTGCCACCAGCTCCACCCAACAGGGTCCCACCTACGAGCAGTACTTC
size: once; V: TRBV7-2; D: NA; J: TRBJ2-1; CDR3: CASSRGTTLSNEQFF; DNA: TGTGCCAGCAGCCGAGGGACGACCCTCTCCAATGAGCAGTTCTTC
size: NA; V: TRBV29-1; D: NA; J: TRBJ1-1; CDR3: CSVEGAGSEAFF; DNA: TGCAGCGTTGAAGGGGCAGGATCAGAAGCTTTCTTT
size: NA; V: TRBV13; D: NA; J: TRBJ1-5; CDR3: CASSRNTAGQPQHF; DNA: TGTGCCAGCAGCCGGAACACGGCAGGTCAGCCCCAGCATTTT
size: NA; V: TRBV7-9; D: NA; J: TRBJ2-3; CDR3: CASSLVGDTQYF; DNA: TGTGCCAGCAGCTTAGTTGGAGATACGCAGTATTTT
size: NA; V: TRBV29-1; D: NA; J: TRBJ1-1; CDR3: CSVEDREAFF; DNA: TGCAGCGTTGAGGATAGAGAAGCTTTCTTT
size: NA; V: TRBV7-6; D: NA; J: TRBJ2-3; CDR3: CASSPWGDSDADTQYF; DNA: TGTGCCAGCAGCCCTTGGGGGGACAGCGATGCAGATACGCAGTATTTT
size: NA; V: TRBV12-3/TRBV12-4; D: NA; J: TRBJ1-6; CDR3: CASSPRGEVFTYNSPLHF; DNA: TGTGCCAGCAGCCCCCGGGGAGAGGTATTCACCTATAATTCACCCCTCCACTTT
size: few; V: TRBV12-5; D: NA; J: TRBJ2-1; CDR3: CASGLANEQFF; DNA: TGTGCTAGTGGTTTGGCCAATGAGCAGTTCTTC
size: NA; V: TRBV20-1; D: NA; J: TRBJ1-5; CDR3: CSASSVVEYSNQPQHF; DNA: TGCAGTGCTAGCTCGGTGGTAGAATATAGCAATCAGCCCCAGCATTTT
size: NA; V: TRBV5-6; D: NA; J: TRBJ2-7; CDR3: CASSLWGKSEQYF; DNA: TGTGCCAGCAGCTTGTGGGGAAAGAGCGAGCAGTACTTC
size: NA; V: TRBV20-1; D: NA; J: TRBJ1-1; CDR3: CSASRGGEHTEAFF; DNA: TGCAGTGCCTCCCGTGGGGGAGAGCACACTGAAGCTTTCTTT
size: NA; V: TRBV7-8; D: TRBD1; J: TRBJ2-1; CDR3: CASSPRDRGFF; DNA: TGTGCCAGCAGCCCCCGGGACAGGGGGTTCTTC
size: NA; V: TRBV20-1; D: NA; J: TRBJ1-2; CDR3: CSARGPGSGYGYTF; DNA: TGCAGTGCTAGAGGGCCCGGAAGCGGCTATGGCTACACCTTC
size: NA; V: TRBV11-2; D: NA; J: TRBJ2-1; CDR3: CASSPQPEGRSYNEQFF; DNA: TGTGCCAGCAGCCCTCAACCGGAGGGACGCTCCTACAATGAGCAGTTCTTC
size: NA; V: TRBV25-1; D: TRBD1; J: TRBJ1-6; CDR3: CASSMLGGDRGDSPLHF; DNA: TGTGCCAGCAGTATGCTGGGGGGGGACAGGGGGGATTCACCCCTCCACTTT
size: NA; V: TRBV20-1; D: NA; J: TRBJ1-2; CDR3: CSAIPDRNYGYTF; DNA: TGCAGTGCTATACCGGACAGAAACTATGGCTACACCTTC
size: NA; V: TRBV9; D: NA; J: TRBJ2-1; CDR3: CASSAEGGGSEQFF; DNA: TGTGCCAGCAGCGCCGAGGGAGGGGGGAGTGAGCAGTTCTTC
size: NA; V: TRBV4-1; D: NA; J: TRBJ2-2; CDR3: CASSQDPEPTGELFF; DNA: TGCGCCAGCAGCCAAGATCCAGAGCCCACCGGGGAGCTGTTTTTT
size: NA; V: TRBV29-1; D: NA; J: TRBJ2-5; CDR3: CSVATAIQETQYF; DNA: TGCAGCGTTGCTACCGCAATCCAAGAGACCCAGTACTTC
size: NA; V: TRBV12-3/TRBV12-4; D: TRBD1; J: TRBJ2-1; CDR3: CASSFGTGSSWQFF; DNA: TGTGCCAGCAGTTTCGGGACAGGGTCCTCGTGGCAGTTCTTC
size: NA; V: TRBV20-1; D: NA; J: TRBJ2-1; CDR3: CSARDVTDYGIYNEQFF; DNA: TGCAGTGCTAGAGATGTAACAGACTACGGGATTTACAATGAGCAGTTCTTC
size: NA; V: TRBV30; D: NA; J: TRBJ2-1; CDR3: CAWSALGGYYNEQFF; DNA: TGTGCCTGGAGTGCCTTGGGGGGCTACTACAATGAGCAGTTCTTC
size: NA; V: TRBV6-6; D: TRBD1; J: TRBJ2-5; CDR3: CAVRLGTGLPETQYF; DNA: TGTGCCGTACGGTTGGGGACAGGTCTTCCGGAGACCCAGTACTTC
size: NA; V: TRBV4-1; D: NA; J: TRBJ1-5; CDR3: CASSQDARSRYQPQHF; DNA: TGCGCCAGCAGCCAAGATGCGAGGAGCCGCTATCAGCCCCAGCATTTT
size: NA; V: TRBV6-5; D: NA; J: TRBJ2-5; CDR3: CASTSDGEETQYF; DNA: TGTGCCAGCACCTCCGATGGCGAAGAGACCCAGTACTTC
size: NA; V: TRBV20-1; D: TRBD2; J: TRBJ2-1; CDR3: CSARDRVSGGYNEQFF; DNA: TGCAGTGCTAGAGATCGGGTTAGCGGGGGGTACAATGAGCAGTTCTTC
size: once; V: TRBV11-2; D: NA; J: TRBJ2-4; CDR3: CASSLEVVSIQYF; DNA: TGTGCCAGCAGCTTAGAGGTGGTGAGCATTCAGTACTTC
size: NA; V: TRBV15; D: TRBD1; J: TRBJ2-1; CDR3: CATSRGQGRGNEQFF; DNA: TGTGCCACCAGCAGGGGACAGGGACGGGGCAATGAGCAGTTCTTC
size: NA; V: TRBV27; D: TRBD1; J: TRBJ2-5; CDR3: CASSWDSAQETQYF; DNA: TGTGCCAGCAGTTGGGACAGCGCACAAGAGACCCAGTACTTC
size: NA; V: TRBV12-5; D: NA; J: TRBJ2-7; CDR3: CASGLVPSPTGLYEQYF; DNA: TGTGCTAGTGGTTTGGTACCCTCCCCGACGGGGCTTTACGAGCAGTACTTC
size: NA; V: TRBV25-1; D: NA; J: TRBJ2-3; CDR3: CASRNGNPLDTQYF; DNA: TGTGCCAGCAGGAACGGGAACCCGTTGGATACGCAGTATTTT
size: NA; V: TRBV15; D: TRBD1; J: TRBJ1-2; CDR3: CATSRGPGQGNYGYTF; DNA: TGTGCCACCAGCAGAGGTCCGGGACAGGGAAACTATGGCTACACCTTC
size: NA; V: TRBV7-9; D: NA; J: TRBJ1-2; CDR3: CASSLNRGDGYTF; DNA: TGTGCCAGCAGCTTAAACCGAGGGGATGGCTACACCTTC
size: NA; V: TRBV5-1; D: TRBD1; J: TRBJ2-2; CDR3: CASSPGQGAAGELFF; DNA: TGCGCCAGCAGCCCGGGACAGGGAGCCGCCGGGGAGCTGTTTTTT
size: once; V: TRBV7-8; D: NA; J: TRBJ2-1; CDR3: CASSLPETNNEQFF; DNA: TGTGCCAGCAGCTTACCCGAGACCAACAATGAGCAGTTCTTC
size: NA; V: TRBV29-1; D: TRBD2; J: TRBJ2-1; CDR3: CSVEVGSGGRTNEQFF; DNA: TGCAGCGTTGAAGTGGGAAGCGGGGGACGGACCAATGAGCAGTTCTTC
size: NA; V: TRBV7-9; D: NA; J: TRBJ1-2; CDR3: CASSSRVDGYTF; DNA: TGTGCCAGCAGCTCCAGGGTTGACGGCTACACCTTC
size: once; V: TRBV7-9; D: NA; J: TRBJ2-2; CDR3: CASRDGQKGNTGELFF; DNA: TGTGCCAGCAGAGACGGACAGAAGGGGAACACCGGGGAGCTGTTTTTT
size: NA; V: TRBV4-1; D: NA; J: TRBJ2-1; CDR3: CASSQDRRASNEQFF; DNA: TGCGCCAGCAGCCAAGATCGGAGGGCTAGCAATGAGCAGTTCTTC
size: NA; V: TRBV14; D: TRBD2; J: TRBJ2-1; CDR3: CASSQLGTSGRFGNEQFF; DNA: TGTGCCAGCAGCCAGCTTGGGACTAGCGGGAGGTTTGGCAATGAGCAGTTCTTC
size: NA; V: TRBV6-2/TRBV6-3; D: NA; J: TRBJ2-1; CDR3: CASSYSPQHEQFF; DNA: TGTGCCAGCAGTTACTCCCCCCAGCATGAGCAGTTCTTC
size: NA; V: TRBV20-1; D: NA; J: TRBJ2-1; CDR3: CSARDRNNEQFF; DNA: TGCAGTGCTAGAGACAGAAACAATGAGCAGTTCTTC
size: NA; V: TRBV15; D: TRBD1; J: TRBJ1-6; CDR3: CATSSNRGRSPLHF; DNA: TGTGCCACCAGCAGCAACAGGGGGAGATCACCCCTCCACTTT
size: few; V: TRBV12-3/TRBV12-4; D: NA; J: TRBJ1-5; CDR3: CASSGPNQPQHF; DNA: TGTGCCAGCAGTGGACCTAATCAGCCCCAGCATTTT
size: NA; V: TRBV9; D: TRBD1; J: TRBJ2-1; CDR3: CASSVQGAQNEQFF; DNA: TGTGCCAGCAGCGTACAGGGGGCGCAGAATGAGCAGTTCTTC
size: NA; V: TRBV29-1; D: NA; J: TRBJ1-1; CDR3: CSPTLNTEAFF; DNA: TGCAGCCCAACTTTGAACACTGAAGCTTTCTTT
size: NA; V: TRBV6-6; D: NA; J: TRBJ2-5; CDR3: CASSYKETQYF; DNA: TGTGCCAGCAGTTACAAGGAGACCCAGTACTTC
size: NA; V: TRBV6-1; D: NA; J: TRBJ1-1; CDR3: CASSEATVRWETEAFF; DNA: TGTGCCAGCAGTGAAGCGACGGTCCGGTGGGAAACTGAAGCTTTCTTT
size: NA; V: TRBV29-1; D: NA; J: TRBJ1-2; CDR3: CSVDIDYGYTF; DNA: TGCAGCGTTGACATAGACTATGGCTACACCTTC